This TCR beta chain was profiled in a study of blood T cells in healthy people across ages. Whole-study findings and limits: Diversity was higher, and naive CD4+ cells more numerous, in long-lived donors than in aged donors. Age advanced and TCR beta diversity per million T cells fell, roughly linearly. With donor CMV status unknown, expanded clonotype changes were possibly confounded.

Primed by a sample-barcoded 5' primer and a J-beta primer mix, a second PCR proceeded for about 7 to 11 cycles. TCRdb itself ran the 5' RACE reads through MiXCR, one entry per CDR3 protein. The table includes 710,000 or so distinct CDR3 sequences, about 30% detected once. A minimum of 6 micrograms of total RNA was extracted per sample. Of note for this clonotype: Its antigen is currently unknown. It is likely a read error, because the conserved phenylalanine at the end of the CDR3 is missing.

Germline loops: CDR1 KGHDR, CDR2 SFDVKD. The CDR3 covers 14 residues. Trimming shortened V by 4 bases and J by 6 bases, and 12 bases separated the two germline ends. Sequenced material: blood. This sequence originates from a woman aged 80 or over in good health. This rearrangement joins TRBV24-1 to TRBJ1-5, with D uncertain. CDR3 protein: CATSEAGSSQPQHL. The CDR3 DNA is TGTGCCACCAGTGAGGCTGGTAGTAGTCAGCCCCAGCATCTT.